The 26 T cell receptor beta chains given below trace back to one sample, sequenced in a study of blood T cell repertoires in COVID-19. Only in-frame clones appear in the TCRdb table, and some are missing; sequencing was by immunoSEQ multiplex PCR. The repertoire has about 220,000 clones, around 85% of them found once; the top ten carry about 2.4%. Sequencing was done on a sample of peripheral blood. The receptors were gathered from a woman in her 70s with COVID-19, enrolled during active disease.

The chain links TRBV7-6 to TRBJ1-4, with 9 bases fitting TRBD1. Germline CDR1 is SGHVS and CDR2 is FNYEAQ. The CDR3 is made up of 18 amino acids. Germline trimming cut 5 bases from V and 8 bases from J; bases unmatched to any gene: 18. CDR3 DNA sequence: TGTGCCAGCAGCAGAACTACAGGGGGCGAGGGACTTACAGAAAAACTGTTTTTT. This codes for CASSRTTGGEGLTEKLFF.

The V and J genes are TRBV5-6 and TRBJ1-6; 7 bases are shared with TRBD1. Germline V gives CDR1 SGHDT, CDR2 YYEEEE. This CDR3 spans 17 amino acids. After removal of 4 bases from V and 0 bases from J, the junction contained 7 bases not matched to a gene. The CDR3 region has the DNA TGTGCCAGCAGCGGGGACAGCGGGAGCTCCTATAATTCACCCCTCCACTTT. Residues: CASSGDSGSSYNSPLHF.

The V call is TRBV29-1, the J call TRBJ1-2, with no clear D. Germline values: CDR1 SQVTM, CDR2 ANQGSEA. The V gene lost 4 bases and the J gene lost 7 bases, with 7 bases spanning the gap. This CDR3 region has 10 residues. CDR3 sequence: CSVAEGGYTF. CDR3 sequence (DNA): TGCAGCGTTGCCGAGGGTGGCTACACCTTC.

The chain carries TRBV12-5 and TRBJ1-5; no reliable D call. The V and J ends lost 5 bases and 11 bases respectively, with 19 bases between them. The CDR3 loop spans 14 amino acids. Germline values: CDR1 LGHNT, CDR2 FRNRAP. The CDR3 coding sequence is TGTGCTAGTGGTCCAGGTATGGGTCCTTCGGCCCAGCATTTT. It yields the protein CASGPGMGPSAQHF.

This clone has just a few counts. The chain recombines TRBV5-6 with TRBJ1-2, with D hard to call. The V gene's germline CDR1 is SGHDT and CDR2 YYEEEE. Trimming left V 2 bases short and J 4 bases short, with 18 bases between. This CDR3 is 16 amino acids long. CDR3: CASSFPAVRESYGYTF. Written as DNA, the CDR3 is TGTGCCAGCAGCTTTCCCGCGGTTAGGGAGAGCTATGGCTACACCTTC.

This CDR3 reads CASSLGVDREGNQPQHF. The CDR3 region has the DNA TGTGCCAGCAGCTTGGGGGTTGACAGGGAGGGCAATCAGCCCCAGCATTTT. V is TRBV5-6 and J is TRBJ1-5, with 7 bases matching TRBD1. V dropped 0 bases and J dropped 2; count of bases not matched to a gene: 8. The CDR3 runs to 17 residues. Germline V gene data show CDR1 as SGHDT and CDR2 as YYEEEE.

V is TRBV11-2 and J is TRBJ2-5; TRBD2 matches 9 bases. This CDR3 is built from 16 residues. Germline V gene sequence: CDR1 SGHAT, CDR2 FQNNGV. V was pared by 3 bases and J by 4 bases, with 9 bases of the junction left unmatched. The CDR3 loop is CASSFAAGGPGETQYF. The CDR3 DNA is TGTGCCAGCAGCTTCGCCGCGGGGGGGCCCGGAGAGACCCAGTACTTC.

The table lists this clone with a count of one. This sequence joins TRBV18 and TRBJ2-3, with TRBD2 matching over 10 bases. V dropped 3 bases and J dropped 3; count of bases not matched to a gene: 9. The CDR3 contains 17 residues. Germline V gives CDR1 KGHSH, CDR2 LQKENI. CDR3 DNA: TGTGCCAGCTCACCCCAACTGAGCGGGGGGGCGACAGATACGCAGTATTTT. Encoded protein: CASSPQLSGGATDTQYF.

CDR3 sequence reads: CASSLGRGGGAFNEKLFF. The DNA of the CDR3 is TGTGCCAGCAGCTTAGGCCGAGGAGGTGGAGCCTTTAATGAAAAACTGTTTTTT. This rearrangement joins TRBV7-9 to TRBJ1-4; D is ambiguous. The length of the CDR3 is 18 residues. Trimming removed 1 base from V and 4 bases from J, with 19 bases in between. Germline lookup yields CDR1 SEHNR and CDR2 FQNEAQ (reference sequence). The full variable domain, in which reference TRBV7-9 and TRBJ1-4 provide the parts outside the CDR3, is DTGVSQNPRHKITKRGQNVTFRCDPISEHNRLYWYRQTLGQGPEFLTYFQNEAQLEKSRLLSDRFSAERPKGSFSTLEIQRTEQGDSAMYLCASSLGRGGGAFNEKLFFGSGTQLSVL.

This rearrangement joins TRBV5-8 to TRBJ2-1; D ambiguous. V was cut by 1 base and J by 1 base, with 12 bases left in between. The CDR3 length is 16 residues. From germline, CDR1 is SGHTS and CDR2 YDEGEE. CDR3 sequence (DNA): TGTGCCAGCAGCTTGAGCTTTAAGAGGTCCTACAATGAGCAGTTCTTC. Translated: CASSLSFKRSYNEQFF.

This chain connects TRBV5-1 to TRBJ2-1; unclear D gene. The CDR3 is 16 residues long. Germline V gene lookup returns CDR1 SGHRS and CDR2 YFSETQ. Trimming pared 1 base from V and 0 bases from J, leaving 11 bases between. The CDR3 sequence is CASSLNGQSSYNEQFF. For the CDR3, the DNA is TGCGCCAGCAGCTTGAATGGGCAAAGCTCCTACAATGAGCAGTTCTTC.

The chain combines TRBV7-3 with TRBJ1-1; TRBD1 might be the D (5 bases). V was trimmed by 5 bases and J by 3 bases, leaving 10 bases between them. Germline lookup yields CDR1 SGHTA and CDR2 FQGTGA. This CDR3 is 13 amino acids long. In DNA, the CDR3 is TGTGCCAGCAGCCTTCAGGGTGACACTGAAGCTTTCTTT. Protein: CASSLQGDTEAFF. The full variable domain, with the rest looked up from reference TRBV7-3 and TRBJ1-1, is GAGVSQTPSNKVTEKGKYVELRCDPISGHTALYWYRQSLGQGPEFLIYFQGTGAADDSGLPNDRFFAVRPEGSVSTLKIQRTERGDSAVYLCASSLQGDTEAFFGQGTRLTVV.

The V gene is TRBV7-9, the J gene TRBJ2-4; maybe TRBD2 (5 bases). The CDR3 spans 12 residues. Per germline, CDR1 SEHNR and CDR2 FQNEAQ (reference sequence). V was pared by 5 bases and J by 11 bases, with 13 bases between. The CDR3, as DNA: TGTGCCAGCAGCCAAGAGGGCCCAGTTCAGTACTTC. Translation: CASSQEGPVQYF. Complete variable domain (other parts from reference TRBV7-9 and TRBJ2-4): DTGVSQNPRHKITKRGQNVTFRCDPISEHNRLYWYRQTLGQGPEFLTYFQNEAQLEKSRLLSDRFSAERPKGSFSTLEIQRTEQGDSAMYLCASSQEGPVQYFGAGTRLSVL.

The gene calls are TRBV4-3 and TRBJ1-2, with D possibly TRBD1 on 5 matching bases. Trimming took off 5 bases at V and 8 bases at J, with 21 bases between the two ends. Germline CDR1 reads LGHNA; CDR2 reads YSLEER. The CDR3 runs 15 residues. Written as DNA, the CDR3 is TGCGCCAGCAGCTACGCAAACCGGGGGAATCGCGGCTACACCTTC. Translating gives CASSYANRGNRGYTF.

CDR3 DNA: TGTGCCAGCAGCGTAGATGTAAACAGGTGGGACGAGCAGTACTTC. It translates to CASSVDVNRWDEQYF. The rearrangement links TRBV9 to TRBJ2-7; weak D call: TRBD1 (5 bases). V was cut by 0 bases and J by 5 bases, with 15 bases left in between. Per the germline V gene, CDR1 is SGDLS and CDR2 is YYNGEE. The CDR3 consists of 15 residues.

The rearrangement joins TRBV10-3 to TRBJ1-1; a possible D gene is TRBD1 (5 bases). Trimming removed 6 bases at V and 5 bases at J, with 13 bases between. The CDR3 runs 13 residues. The germline V gene encodes CDR1 ENHRY and CDR2 SYGVKD. CDR3 region: CAISQGGRTEAFF. Written as DNA, the CDR3 is TGTGCCATCAGCCAGGGAGGTCGGACTGAAGCTTTCTTT.

The chain is built from TRBV6-2 or TRBV6-3 and TRBJ1-6; D unresolved. Trimming took 0 bases from V and 10 from J, leaving 10 bases between them. CDR1 and CDR2 (germline): MNHEY, SVGEGT. The CDR3 is 14 amino acids. The DNA of the CDR3 is TGTGCCAGCAGTTACTCCGGCGGATTATCACCCCTCCACTTT. The encoded protein is CASSYSGGLSPLHF.

The sample holds a few counts of this clone. This chain joins TRBV21-1 and TRBJ1-5; TRBD1, the table's D call, lacks a check against the DNA. TRBV21-1 is described as a pseudogene. The CDR3 runs to 17 residues. CDR3 residues: CASSIPTKGDSNQPQHF. The CDR3 coding sequence is TGTGCCAGCAGCATTCCAACGAAGGGGGATAGCAATCAGCCCCAGCATTTT.

V usage is TRBV21-1 and J usage is TRBJ2-7; no DNA check was done on the table's D call, TRBD2. TRBV21-1 is an annotated pseudogene. The CDR3 runs to 9 residues. The CDR3 nucleotides are TGTGCCAGCCGCTACGAGCAGTACTTC. Its translation: CASRYEQYF.

The chain has TRBV9 and TRBJ1-1; 12 bases are shared with TRBD1. The CDR3 spans 17 residues. Germline trimming cut 3 bases from V and 0 bases from J; bases unmatched to any gene: 6. CDR1 is SGDLS and CDR2 is YYNGEE in the germline V gene. The CDR3 nucleotides are TGTGCCAGCAGCGATGGGGACAGGGGGCGGATGAACACTGAAGCTTTCTTT. This gives the protein CASSDGDRGRMNTEAFF. The full variable domain, with the rest looked up from reference TRBV9 and TRBJ1-1, is DSGVTQTPKHLITATGQRVTLRCSPRSGDLSVYWYQQSLDQGLQFLIQYYNGEERAKGNILERFSAQQFPDLHSELNLSSLELGDSALYFCASSDGDRGRMNTEAFFGQGTRLTVV.

The table lists this clone with a few counts. The rearrangement uses TRBV6-5 and TRBJ2-1; no firm D call. V gave up 0 bases and J gave up 10 bases, with 10 bases separating them. Germline CDR1 MNHEY, CDR2 SVGAGI. This CDR3 contains 13 residues. The CDR3 sequence is CASSYSLNGEQFF. In DNA, the CDR3 is TGTGCCAGCAGTTACTCGTTAAATGGCGAGCAGTTCTTC.

The CDR3 loop is CASSLRVGGADTQYF. The CDR3, as DNA: TGTGCCAGCAGCTTGAGAGTAGGGGGCGCAGATACGCAGTATTTT. The V call is TRBV5-4, the J call TRBJ2-3; 7 bases line up with TRBD1. Unmatched junction bases numbered 6, after V lost 1 base and J lost 4 bases. Looked up from germline, CDR1 is SGHNT and CDR2 is YYREEE (reference sequence). This CDR3 region has 15 residues.

The rearrangement joins TRBV6-2 or TRBV6-3 to TRBJ1-5; no definite D call. Trimming took off 5 bases at V and 10 bases at J, with 15 bases between the two ends. The CDR3 runs 13 residues. Germline V gene sequence: CDR1 MNHEY, CDR2 SVGEGT. In nucleotides, the CDR3 is TGTGCCAGCAGTCAAATGGCCCCACGACCCCAGCATTTT. Protein: CASSQMAPRPQHF.

The chain carries TRBV5-6 and TRBJ2-3; 15 bases are a match to TRBD2. The trim removed 4 bases at V and 5 bases at J, leaving 5 bases unmatched. Germline CDR1 and CDR2: SGHDT and YYEEEE. The CDR3 has 16 amino acids. The CDR3 DNA reads TGTGCCAGCAGCCCGGGACTAGCGGGGGGCCGAGATACGCAGTATTTT. Its protein product is CASSPGLAGGRDTQYF.

The DNA for the CDR3 is TGTGCCAGCTCACCAGCCTGGCAGGGCGGTGAAGAGACCCAGTACTTC. Encoded protein: CASSPAWQGGEETQYF. The V and J genes are TRBV18 and TRBJ2-5; a possible D gene is TRBD1 (5 bases). The CDR3 contains 16 residues. The germline V gene encodes CDR1 KGHSH and CDR2 LQKENI. Trimming pared 2 bases from V and 3 bases from J, leaving 16 bases between.

This chain connects TRBV7-2 to TRBJ1-2; weak D call: TRBD1 (6 bases). Trimming removed 5 bases at V and 3 bases at J, with 16 bases between. CDR3 length: 15 amino acids. Looked up from germline, CDR1 is SGHTA and CDR2 is FQGNSA. The DNA for the CDR3 is TGTGCCAGCAGCCAGTGGGCAGGGGAAGACTATGGCTACACCTTC. This encodes CASSQWAGEDYGYTF.